A selection of T cell receptor beta chains follows, all from one sample in a study of blood T cell repertoires in COVID-19. Profiled with immunoSEQ multiplex PCR; TCRdb holds only in-frame clones, not every one. This sample has about 44,000 clones, with approximately 86% found just once. Material: peripheral blood. The origin of the receptors is a woman older than 75 in a cohort sampled during active or convalescent COVID-19. Each CDR3 is given without its conserved first and last residue. Each record gives: CDR3 length, J gene, V gene, CDR3 protein.

>11|TRBJ1-5|TRBV6-5
ASNLRGNQPQH
>14|TRBJ2-3|TRBV19
ASSIDLAGAGDTQY
>13|TRBJ1-2|TRBV7-8
ASSSRARGTDGYT
>14|TRBJ1-1|TRBV11-3
ASSFYKGARDTEAF
>12|TRBJ1-1|TRBV6-4
ASRAEGSYTEAF
>12|TRBJ2-2|TRBV19
ASSITPLAGELF
>12|TRBJ1-3|TRBV19
ASTGGTTGNTIY
>15|TRBJ2-4|TRBV7-2
ASSLSAPGPTKNIQY
>11|TRBJ2-3|TRBV7-2
ASSFPAGIGQY
>12|TRBJ1-2|TRBV5-1
ASSDRQGGYGYT
>11|TRBJ2-2|TRBV11-3
ASSLEATGGRF
>13|TRBJ1-6|TRBV5-6
ASSLQTGGNSPLH
>13|TRBJ1-5|TRBV21-1
ASSKGADRPQPQH
>12|TRBJ1-1|TRBV5-1
ASSLERGLTEAF
>13|TRBJ2-1|TRBV9
ASSLRQGTNNEQF
>12|TRBJ2-7|TRBV5-1
ASSSGTGGIWQY
>12|TRBJ1-1|TRBV2
ASSEAPGREKAF
>13|TRBJ1-6|TRBV27
ASSSMTGSHSPLH
>14|TRBJ2-3|TRBV19
ASSRGTSAATDTQY
>13|TRBJ2-2|TRBV5-6
ASSQWTGRDGELF
>15|TRBJ2-7|TRBV9
ASSPRGRGRDGSEQY
>16|TRBJ2-7|TRBV6-2/TRBV6-3
ASSYSRDRTVFSYEQY
>12|TRBJ2-1|TRBV7-2
ASSSGQGFNEQF
>14|TRBJ1-2|TRBV23-1
ASSQSGSQTNYGYT
>9|TRBJ2-1|TRBV14
ASSQVGQSF
>14|TRBJ2-1|TRBV27
ASSPTRLAGAGEQF
>12|TRBJ2-4|TRBV6-5
ASIKDRLGNIQY
>13|TRBJ1-3|TRBV3-1/TRBV3-2
ASSQVSGVGNTIY
>12|TRBJ1-1|TRBV7-3
ASSLTPQGTEAF
>13|TRBJ2-2|TRBV5-1
ASSHRQGNTGELF
>14|TRBJ1-6|TRBV6-5
ASSSQQTGYNSPLH
>12|TRBJ1-1|TRBV27
ASSLSRQVGAAF
>13|TRBJ2-7|TRBV5-1
ASSLATGGPYEQY
>14|TRBJ1-3|TRBV18
ASSPAAQGTGNTIY
>15|TRBJ1-1|TRBV15
ATSRGRRLQGSTEAF
>14|TRBJ2-3|TRBV5-4
ASSLGAASETTLEY
>13|TRBJ1-5|TRBV19
ASSTTSRGVQPQH